This passage covers 28 T cell receptor beta chains from one sample sequenced in a study of early T cells in non-severe SARS-CoV-2 infection. TCRdb analysed the 5' RACE reads with MiXCR anew, one entry per CDR3 protein. The sample lists tens of thousands of distinct CDR3 sequences; about 12% were seen once. Sequences were derived from whole blood, sampled at baseline. The origin of the receptors is an adult who was a healthcare worker with PCR-confirmed SARS-CoV-2 infection or an uninfected control (not recorded which).

This clonotype was seen ten or more times. The rearrangement joins TRBV28 to TRBJ2-6, with D hard to call. The CDR3 has 13 amino acids. V lost 8 bases and J 3 bases, leaving 8 bases between the germline ends. Germline V gene data show CDR1 as MDHEN and CDR2 as SYDVKM. The chain's CDR3 is CASGWRGANVLTF. DNA for the CDR3: TGTGCCAGCGGATGGCGTGGGGCCAACGTCCTGACTTTC.

This clonotype has only a few counts. The gene calls are TRBV19 and TRBJ1-5; maybe TRBD1 (5 bases). Germline assignment: CDR1 LNHDA and CDR2 SQIVND (reference sequence). The CDR3 totals 15 residues. The V gene lost 3 bases and the J gene lost 4 bases, with 13 bases spanning the gap. CDR3 bases: TGTGCCAGTAGTATGTGGGGAGGGGTTAATCAGCCCCAGCATTTT. It specifies CASSMWGGVNQPQHF.

This clonotype showed up many times. The rearrangement uses TRBV12-3 or TRBV12-4 and TRBJ1-6; D unresolved. The CDR3 sequence is 14 residues long. Trimming pared 5 bases from V and 2 bases from J, leaving 7 bases between. The CDR3 loop reads CASSVSPYNSPLHF. The CDR3 bases are TGTGCCAGCAGTGTTTCGCCCTATAATTCACCCCTCCACTTT.

This clonotype showed up many times. J is TRBJ2-1 and V is TRBV6-5; D may be TRBD1 or TRBD2 (5 bases each). Germline loops: CDR1 MNHEY, CDR2 SVGAGI. This CDR3 is 15 amino acids long. V was pared by 0 bases and J by 3 bases, with 9 bases between. This CDR3 is CASSYSRGLYNEQFF. CDR3 coding DNA: TGTGCCAGCAGTTACTCTCGGGGCCTCTACAATGAGCAGTTCTTC.

This clonotype was seen many times. The genes are TRBV11-2 and TRBJ2-1; 13 bases are shared with TRBD2. Germline CDR1 is SGHAT and CDR2 is FQNNGV. The CDR3 runs to 15 residues. V trimming: 5 bases; J trimming: 9 bases; junction bases outside the gene matches: 7. The CDR3 region is CASSTTSGRAFEQFF. The CDR3 DNA follows: TGTGCCAGCAGCACTACTAGCGGGAGGGCCTTTGAGCAGTTCTTC.

This clonotype was detected only a few times. The genes are TRBV7-2 and TRBJ2-7, with D maybe TRBD2 (5 bases). V was cut by 1 base and J by 5 bases, with 9 bases left in between. The CDR3 covers 13 residues. Germline V gives CDR1 SGHTA, CDR2 FQGNSA. In DNA form, the CDR3 reads TGTGCCAGCAGCTTAGGAAGAGGGAACGAGCAGTACTTC. Translation gives CASSLGRGNEQYF.

The rearrangement joins TRBV20-1 to TRBJ1-2; D is perhaps TRBD1 (6 bases). V dropped 6 bases and J dropped 4 bases, with 24 bases sitting between them. This CDR3 has 16 amino acids. Germline CDR1 DFQATT, CDR2 SNEGSKA (reference sequence). CDR3: CSASPLSGAGGYGYTF. CDR3 nucleotide sequence: TGCAGTGCCTCCCCTTTATCGGGGGCGGGCGGCTATGGCTACACCTTC.

In its sample, this clonotype was seen a few times. V is TRBV2 and J is TRBJ1-5; 9 nucleotides match TRBD1. With 5 bases clipped from V and 3 bases from J, the junction kept 5 bases outside the gene matches. Germline V gene sequence: CDR1 SNHLY, CDR2 FYNNEI. CDR3 length equals 15 residues. The CDR3 spells CASSPTGGYNQPQHF. CDR3 nucleotide sequence: TGTGCCAGCAGTCCGACAGGGGGGTACAATCAGCCCCAGCATTTT.

The V and J genes are TRBV29-1 and TRBJ2-5; D is unclear. Between the trimmed V and J ends, which lost 5 bases and 2 bases, there was a span of 9 bases. The CDR3 is made up of 12 amino acids. Germline V gene lookup returns CDR1 SQVTM and CDR2 ANQGSEA. In nucleotides, the CDR3 is TGCAGCGTTTCAAGGAGTCAAGAGACCCAGTACTTC. This encodes CSVSRSQETQYF.

The rearrangement uses TRBV18 and TRBJ1-4; possible D gene TRBD1, 5 bases. Trimming removed 4 bases from V and 7 bases from J, with 19 bases in between. The germline gives CDR1 KGHSH, CDR2 LQKENI. The CDR3 spans 16 residues. CDR3 residues: CASSQGDALVGEKLFF. The DNA of the CDR3 is TGTGCCAGCTCACAAGGGGATGCCCTCGTGGGTGAAAAACTGTTTTTT.

This clonotype appeared a few times. The V and J genes are TRBV12-3 or TRBV12-4 and TRBJ2-7; D is undetermined. The V and J ends lost 5 bases and 0 bases respectively, with 11 bases between them. The CDR3 runs 14 residues. The CDR3 DNA sequence: TGTGCCAGCAGTCCCCGGTGGAGCTCCTACGAGCAGTACTTC. This gives the protein CASSPRWSSYEQYF.

Only a few counts were recorded for this clonotype. The CDR3 here is CSARKVGTGINYGYTF. CDR3 DNA: TGCAGTGCTAGAAAGGTCGGGACGGGGATCAACTATGGCTACACCTTC. V and J are TRBV20-1 and TRBJ1-2; the D gene is possibly TRBD1 (5 bases). The CDR3 consists of 16 residues. The V and J ends lost 2 bases and 2 bases respectively, with 18 bases between them. CDR1 is DFQATT, CDR2 SNEGSKA, per germline (reference sequence).

This clonotype was seen more than once but under ten times. The chain carries TRBV3-1 and TRBJ2-1; D is unclear. There are 16 residues in the CDR3. Germline V gene data show CDR1 as LGHDT and CDR2 as YNNKEL (reference sequence). V shed 1 base and J shed 4 bases, with 14 bases lying between them. DNA of the CDR3: TGTGCCAGCAGCCAAGTCCTGGCGGACCCTTACAATGAGCAGTTCTTC. Protein product: CASSQVLADPYNEQFF.

There are many counts of this clonotype. V usage is TRBV5-1 and J usage is TRBJ1-6, with D perhaps matching TRBD1 (6 bases). Germline V gene data show CDR1 as SGHRS and CDR2 as YFSETQ. CDR3 length: 14 residues. Trimming removed 4 bases from V and 7 bases from J, with 12 bases in between. CDR3 DNA sequence: TGCGCCAGCAGCGGCGGGACATTCAATTCACCCCTCCACTTT. Amino acids: CASSGGTFNSPLHF.

This clonotype has a count of ten or more. The V call is TRBV7-9, the J call TRBJ1-4; D is ambiguous. Germline lookup yields CDR1 SEHNR and CDR2 FQNEAQ (reference sequence). V was trimmed by 1 base and J by 2 bases, leaving 14 bases between them. The CDR3 totals 17 residues. CDR3 sequence reads: CASSLGGSLATNEKLFF. CDR3 in DNA: TGTGCCAGCAGCTTAGGGGGAAGCTTGGCCACTAATGAAAAACTGTTTTTT.

This clonotype was observed many times. The CDR3 spells CASKAQGFNEYF. In DNA, the CDR3 is TGTGCCAGCAAAGCTCAGGGGTTTAACGAGTACTTC. V and J are TRBV6-1 and TRBJ2-7; D may be TRBD1 (6 bases). Trimming left V 7 bases short and J 11 bases short, with 18 bases between. CDR1 is MNHNS, CDR2 SASEGT, per germline. The CDR3 covers 12 residues.

This clonotype was recorded many times. The chain joins TRBV20-1 to TRBJ2-1; 10 positions agree with TRBD1. With 0 bases clipped from V and 6 bases from J, the junction kept 5 bases outside the gene matches. The CDR3 loop spans 15 amino acids. Germline loops: CDR1 DFQATT, CDR2 SNEGSKA (reference sequence). CDR3 in DNA: TGCAGTGCTAGAGAACCGGGACAGGGGTTCAATGAGCAGTTCTTC. This codes for CSAREPGQGFNEQFF.

This clonotype was detected many times. The V call is TRBV7-9, the J call TRBJ1-6; unclear D gene. Germline V gene lookup returns CDR1 SEHNR and CDR2 FQNEAQ (reference sequence). The V end was cut by 3 bases, the J end by 5 bases, with 5 bases between. The CDR3 totals 13 residues. CDR3 bases: TGTGCCAGCAGCTTCGGCGATAATTCACCCCTCCACTTT. It translates to CASSFGDNSPLHF.

The chain carries TRBV6-1 and TRBJ1-2; no clear D. CDR1 MNHNS and CDR2 SASEGT come from the germline V gene. Trimming cost V 3 bases and J 6 bases, with 17 bases left between them. This CDR3 has 15 amino acids. DNA for the CDR3: TGTGCCAGCAGTGAGTACGTCGGGGTTACGAATGGCTACACCTTC. This sequence encodes CASSEYVGVTNGYTF.

The sample holds a few counts of this clonotype. The CDR3 here is CSARAPRLFETQYF. The CDR3 DNA reads as TGCAGTGCTAGAGCCCCTCGTCTCTTTGAGACCCAGTACTTC. The chain is built from TRBV20-1 and TRBJ2-5; D not certain. Trimming took 1 base from V and 5 from J, leaving 14 bases between them. Germline values: CDR1 DFQATT, CDR2 SNEGSKA (reference sequence). The CDR3 loop spans 14 amino acids.

There are a few counts of this clonotype. The gene calls are TRBV20-1 and TRBJ2-3, with 11 bases aligning to TRBD2. Trimming removed 2 bases from V and 6 bases from J; junction bases left unmatched: 10. Per germline, CDR1 DFQATT and CDR2 SNEGSKA (reference sequence). The CDR3 sequence is 16 residues long. Written as DNA, the CDR3 is TGCAGTGCTAGATGGAAGACTAGCGGGATGGTTGATACGCAGTATTTT. This encodes CSARWKTSGMVDTQYF.

V and J are TRBV7-2 and TRBJ2-3; 9 nucleotides align to TRBD1. Germline CDR1 is SGHTA and CDR2 is FQGNSA. The CDR3 length is 18 residues. V lost 3 bases and J lost 3; bases outside the gene matches: 13. This chain's CDR3 is CASSLVYTTGGFTDTQYF. CDR3 coding DNA: TGTGCCAGCAGCTTGGTTTATACTACAGGGGGCTTTACAGATACGCAGTATTTT. The full variable domain, its missing parts supplied by reference TRBV7-2 and TRBJ2-3, is GAGVSQSPSNKVTEKGKDVELRCDPISGHTALYWYRQSLGQGLEFLIYFQGNSAPDKSGLPSDRFSAERTGGSVSTLTIQRTQQEDSAVYLCASSLVYTTGGFTDTQYFGPGTRLTVL.

V is TRBV30 and J is TRBJ2-3; 11 bases are a match to TRBD2. The CDR3 length is 16 residues. The J segment lost 0 bases and the V segment lost 2 bases, leaving 4 bases of the junction unmatched. The germline gives CDR1 GTSNPN, CDR2 SVGIG (reference sequence). DNA for the CDR3: TGTGCCTGGAGTCCACGACTAGCGGGAAGCACAGATACGCAGTATTTT. Translated, it gives CAWSPRLAGSTDTQYF.

This clonotype was counted only a few times. V is TRBV7-6 and J is TRBJ2-4, with 7 bases that match TRBD1. The V and J ends lost 0 bases and 4 bases, in that order; junction bases with no gene match: 9. The CDR3 is 17 amino acids. From germline, CDR1 is SGHVS and CDR2 FNYEAQ. The CDR3: CASSLAYRGPQKNIQYF. In nucleotides, the CDR3 is TGTGCCAGCAGCTTAGCCTACAGGGGCCCCCAGAAAAACATTCAGTACTTC.

V is TRBV20-1 and J is TRBJ2-7; 8 bases fit TRBD2. Germline CDR1 and CDR2: DFQATT and SNEGSKA (reference sequence). This CDR3 is built from 13 residues. Losses at the gene ends were 0 bases for V and 3 bases for J; bases not matched to a gene: 1. DNA of the CDR3: TGCAGTGCTAGAGAGACTAGCGACTACGAGCAGTACTTC. Protein: CSARETSDYEQYF.

This clonotype was seen a few times. V gene TRBV20-1 combines with J gene TRBJ1-2; maybe TRBD1 (5 bases). Germline values: CDR1 DFQATT, CDR2 SNEGSKA (reference sequence). CDR3 length equals 11 residues. V dropped 5 bases and J dropped 7 bases, with 11 bases sitting between them. CDR3 bases: TGCAGTGCTGATGGGGCGGGTGGCTACACCTTC. It translates to CSADGAGGYTF.

This clonotype showed up just a few times. Since a much larger clone is just one base distant, this may be a read error. The V gene is TRBV10-2, the J gene TRBJ1-3, with 7 bases that match TRBD1. The CDR3 contains 15 residues. Germline CDR1 and CDR2: WSHSY and SAAADI. This CDR3 reads CASKSTGDSENTIYF. CDR3 nucleotides: TGCGCCAGCAAGAGTACAGGGGACTCTGAAAACACCATATATTTT.

The chain is built from TRBV7-2 and TRBJ1-4, with D perhaps TRBD1 (5 bases). This CDR3 contains 16 residues. CDR1 is SGHTA and CDR2 is FQGNSA in the germline V gene. The V gene lost 4 bases and the J gene lost 6 bases, with 18 bases spanning the gap. The CDR3 reads CASSSQGEAPYEKLFF. CDR3 DNA sequence: TGTGCCAGCAGCTCCCAGGGAGAGGCCCCTTATGAAAAACTGTTTTTT.